A single sample is the source of the 10 T cell receptor beta chains below, sequenced in a study of CD8+ T cells in alopecia areata. The treatment: oral pan-JAK inhibitor, 5-10 mg twice daily. Reverse transcribed after extraction, RNA yielded cDNA as the sequencing template. Assay used: immunoSEQ multiplex PCR; TCRdb lists only in-frame clones, some missing. The repertoire holds about 120,000 clones, around three fifths seen once, with 9% to 15% in the top ten. The sample in question was CD8+ T cells sorted from blood, obtained at week 24, from a patient treated with tofacitinib. The receptor set was obtained from a human donor with alopecia areata.

V gene TRBV5-6 combines with J gene TRBJ1-1; D gene uncertain. In germline, CDR1 is SGHDT, CDR2 YYEEEE. V was shortened by 0 bases and J by 7 bases, with 10 bases between the two germline ends. The CDR3 consists of 13 residues. DNA for the CDR3: TGTGCCAGCAGCTTGGGGCAGACCCGTGAAGCTTTCTTT. Its protein product is CASSLGQTREAFF.

The chain combines TRBV30 with TRBJ2-5; maybe TRBD2 (6 bases). The CDR3 totals 15 residues. V was pared by 2 bases and J by 0 bases, with 13 bases between. Germline CDR1 and CDR2: GTSNPN and SVGIG (reference sequence). The CDR3 loop reads CAWSPGLLYQETQYF. In DNA form, the CDR3 reads TGTGCCTGGAGTCCGGGACTCCTGTACCAAGAGACCCAGTACTTC.

The chain has TRBV5-6 and TRBJ1-1, with D possibly matching TRBD1 (6 bases). CDR3 length equals 14 residues. From germline, CDR1 is SGHDT and CDR2 YYEEEE. Trimming removed 0 bases from V and 7 bases from J, with 13 bases in between. Here the CDR3 DNA reads TGTGCCAGCAGCTTGGACGGACAGAACCTTGAAGCTTTCTTT. Residues: CASSLDGQNLEAFF.

The V gene is TRBV29-1, the J gene TRBJ1-1; D uncertain. CDR1 and CDR2 from the germline V gene are SQVTM and ANQGSEA. Trimming stripped 4 bases from V and 4 bases from J, with 7 bases between. The CDR3 has 11 residues. The CDR3 DNA sequence: TGCAGCGTTGGCTCGCCCACTGAAGCTTTCTTT. Its translation is CSVGSPTEAFF.

The V call is TRBV6-1, the J call TRBJ1-2; 9 bases agree with TRBD1. The CDR3 spans 15 residues. The V and J ends lost 2 bases and 4 bases, in that order; junction bases with no gene match: 5. Per germline, CDR1 MNHNS and CDR2 SASEGT. CDR3 loop: CASSELGQGPYGYTF. CDR3 nucleotide sequence: TGTGCCAGCAGTGAACTCGGACAGGGGCCCTATGGCTACACCTTC.

The rearrangement joins TRBV10-3 to TRBJ2-5; TRBD1 agrees at 9 bases. The CDR3 length is 15 residues. Germline V CDR1 and CDR2: ENHRY, SYGVKD. With 3 bases clipped from V and 4 bases from J, the junction kept 6 bases outside the gene matches. In nucleotides, the CDR3 is TGTGCCATCAGTGACCATGGACAGGGGCGAGAGACCCAGTACTTC. The encoded protein is CAISDHGQGRETQYF.

The rearrangement links TRBV10-3 to TRBJ1-1, with D unclear. Trimming shortened V by 7 bases and J by 2 bases, and 8 bases separated the two germline ends. Germline V gene data show CDR1 as ENHRY and CDR2 as SYGVKD. The CDR3 covers 12 residues. This CDR3 reads CAIIGENTEAFF. For the CDR3, the DNA is TGTGCCATCATAGGCGAAAACACTGAAGCTTTCTTT.

This clone was seen a few times. The sample has other DNA sequences that encode this CDR3 too. The chain has TRBV27 and TRBJ1-1; TRBD1 is a possible D gene (6 bases). CDR3 length: 12 residues. V was clipped by 2 bases and J by 5 bases, with 6 bases between them. The germline CDR1 and CDR2 sequences are MNHEY and SMNVEV (reference sequence). CDR3 in DNA: TGTGCCAGCAGTTTAAGGGGGACTGAAGCTTTCTTT. This gives the protein CASSLRGTEAFF.

This chain joins TRBV7-9 and TRBJ2-1; 9 bases are a match to TRBD1. The CDR3 spans 14 residues. Unmatched junction bases numbered 0, after V lost 1 base and J lost 5 bases. The germline gives CDR1 SEHNR, CDR2 FQNEAQ (reference sequence). CDR3 coding DNA: TGTGCCAGCAGCTTAGGGGACAGGGACAATGAGCAGTTCTTC. Its protein product is CASSLGDRDNEQFF.

Worth noting for this clone: Germline is not matched at one junction end, which may reflect a read error. This chain uses TRBV4-2 with TRBJ2-7, with D maybe TRBD1 (6 bases). This CDR3 has 14 amino acids. In germline, CDR1 is LGHNA, CDR2 YNFKEQ. CDR3 DNA: TGTGCCAGCAGCCACGTAGACAGGTCCTTCGAGCAGTACTTC. Protein sequence: CASSHVDRSFEQYF.